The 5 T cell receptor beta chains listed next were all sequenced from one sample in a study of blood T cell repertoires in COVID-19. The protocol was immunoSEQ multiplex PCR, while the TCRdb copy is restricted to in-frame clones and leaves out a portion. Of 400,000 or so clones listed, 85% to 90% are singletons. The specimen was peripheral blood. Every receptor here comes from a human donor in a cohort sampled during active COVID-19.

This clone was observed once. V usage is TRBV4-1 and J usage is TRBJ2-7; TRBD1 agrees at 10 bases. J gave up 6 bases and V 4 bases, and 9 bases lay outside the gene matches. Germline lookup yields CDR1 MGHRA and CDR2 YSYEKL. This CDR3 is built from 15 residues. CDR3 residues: CASSLRQGALSEQYF. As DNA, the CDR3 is TGCGCCAGCAGCCTTAGACAGGGGGCGCTCAGCGAGCAGTACTTC.

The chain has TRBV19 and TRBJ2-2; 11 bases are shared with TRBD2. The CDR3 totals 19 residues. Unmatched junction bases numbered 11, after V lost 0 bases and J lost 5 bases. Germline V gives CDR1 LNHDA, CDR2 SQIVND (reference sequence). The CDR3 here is CASSIDLSGRAKWTGELFF. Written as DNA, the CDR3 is TGTGCCAGTAGTATAGATCTTAGCGGGAGGGCCAAGTGGACCGGGGAGCTGTTTTTT.

The CDR3 reads CSARTSGSWAEQFF. The CDR3 region has the DNA TGCAGCGCGCGGACTAGCGGGAGTTGGGCTGAGCAGTTCTTC. This chain links TRBV29-1 with TRBJ2-1; 13 bases match TRBD2. With V trimmed by 7 bases and J by 9 bases, 9 bases remained unmatched. The CDR3 extends over 14 amino acids. Germline V gene lookup returns CDR1 SQVTM and CDR2 ANQGSEA.

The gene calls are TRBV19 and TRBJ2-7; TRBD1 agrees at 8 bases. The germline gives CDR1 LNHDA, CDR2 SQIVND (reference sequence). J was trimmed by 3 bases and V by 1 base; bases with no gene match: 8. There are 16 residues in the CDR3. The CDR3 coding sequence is TGTGCCAGTAGTATAGCCCAACAAACAGGGGGCTACGAGCAGTACTTC. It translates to CASSIAQQTGGYEQYF. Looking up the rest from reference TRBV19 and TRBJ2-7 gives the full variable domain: DGGITQSPKYLFRKEGQNVTLSCEQNLNHDAMYWYRQDPGQGLRLIYYSQIVNDFQKGDIAEGYSVSREKKESFPLTVTSAQKNPTAFYLCASSIAQQTGGYEQYFGPGTRLTVT.

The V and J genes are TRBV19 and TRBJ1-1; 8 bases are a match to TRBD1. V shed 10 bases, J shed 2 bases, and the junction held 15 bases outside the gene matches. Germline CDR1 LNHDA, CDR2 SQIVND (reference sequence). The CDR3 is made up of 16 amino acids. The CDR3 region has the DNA TGTGCCACCGCAAAGCTCAGGGGGCGTTCAAACACTGAAGCTTTCTTT. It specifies CATAKLRGRSNTEAFF. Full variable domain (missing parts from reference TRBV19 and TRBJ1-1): DGGITQSPKYLFRKEGQNVTLSCEQNLNHDAMYWYRQDPGQGLRLIYYSQIVNDFQKGDIAEGYSVSREKKESFPLTVTSAQKNPTAFYLCATAKLRGRSNTEAFFGQGTRLTVV.